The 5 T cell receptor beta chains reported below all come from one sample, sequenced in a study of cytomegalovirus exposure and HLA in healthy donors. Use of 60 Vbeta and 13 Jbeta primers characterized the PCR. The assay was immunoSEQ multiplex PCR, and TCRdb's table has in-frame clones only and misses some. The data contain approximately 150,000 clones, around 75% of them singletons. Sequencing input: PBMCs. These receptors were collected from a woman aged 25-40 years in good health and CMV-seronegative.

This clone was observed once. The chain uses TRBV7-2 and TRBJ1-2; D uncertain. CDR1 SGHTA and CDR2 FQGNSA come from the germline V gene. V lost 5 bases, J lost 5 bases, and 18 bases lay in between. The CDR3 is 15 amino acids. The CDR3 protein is CASSQDPGRLYGYTF. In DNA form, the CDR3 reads TGTGCCAGCAGCCAGGACCCCGGGAGGCTATATGGCTACACCTTC.

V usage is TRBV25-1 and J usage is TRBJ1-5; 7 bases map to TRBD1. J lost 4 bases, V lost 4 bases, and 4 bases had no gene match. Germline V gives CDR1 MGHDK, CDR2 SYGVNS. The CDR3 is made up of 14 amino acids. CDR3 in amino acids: CASSARDRNQPQHF. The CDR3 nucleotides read TGTGCCAGCAGTGCCCGGGACAGAAATCAGCCCCAGCATTTT.

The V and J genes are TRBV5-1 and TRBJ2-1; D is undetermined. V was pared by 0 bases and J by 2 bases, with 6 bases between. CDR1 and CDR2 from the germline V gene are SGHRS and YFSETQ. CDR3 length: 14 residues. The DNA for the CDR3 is TGCGCCAGCAGCTTGGAAGCGACCTACAATGAGCAGTTCTTC. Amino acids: CASSLEATYNEQFF. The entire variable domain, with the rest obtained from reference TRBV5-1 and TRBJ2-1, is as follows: KAGVTQTPRYLIKTRGQQVTLSCSPISGHRSVSWYQQTPGQGLQFLFEYFSETQRNKGNFPGRFSGRQFSNSRSEMNVSTLELGDSALYLCASSLEATYNEQFFGPGTRLTVL.

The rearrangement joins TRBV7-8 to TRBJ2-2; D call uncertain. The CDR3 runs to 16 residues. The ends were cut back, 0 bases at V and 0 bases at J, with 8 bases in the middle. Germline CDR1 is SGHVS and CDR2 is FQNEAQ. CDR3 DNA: TGTGCCAGCAGCTTAGCGGGCTACCCGAACACCGGGGAGCTGTTTTTT. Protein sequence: CASSLAGYPNTGELFF.

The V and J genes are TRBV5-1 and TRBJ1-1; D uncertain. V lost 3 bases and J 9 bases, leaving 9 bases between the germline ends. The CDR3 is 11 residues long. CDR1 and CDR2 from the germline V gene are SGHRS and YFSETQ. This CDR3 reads CASSYGSQAFF. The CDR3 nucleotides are TGCGCCAGCAGCTACGGGAGCCAAGCTTTCTTT.